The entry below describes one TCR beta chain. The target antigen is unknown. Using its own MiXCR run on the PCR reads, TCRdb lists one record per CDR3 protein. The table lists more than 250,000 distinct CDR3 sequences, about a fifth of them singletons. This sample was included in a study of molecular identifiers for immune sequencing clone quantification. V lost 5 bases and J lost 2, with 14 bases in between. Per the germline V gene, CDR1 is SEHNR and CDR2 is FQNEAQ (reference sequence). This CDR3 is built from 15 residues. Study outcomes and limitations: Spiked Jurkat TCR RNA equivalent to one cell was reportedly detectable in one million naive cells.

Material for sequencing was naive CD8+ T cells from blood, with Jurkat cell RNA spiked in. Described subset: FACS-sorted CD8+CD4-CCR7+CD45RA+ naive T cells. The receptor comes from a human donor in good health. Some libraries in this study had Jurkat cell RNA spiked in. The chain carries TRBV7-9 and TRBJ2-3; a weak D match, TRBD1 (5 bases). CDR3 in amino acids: CASSTQDSHTDTQYF. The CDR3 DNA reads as TGTGCCAGCAGCACCCAAGACAGCCACACAGATACGCAGTATTTT.